One sample yielded the 13 T cell receptor beta chains listed below, sequenced in a study of response to subunit inactivated influenza vaccine. TCRdb itself ran the RT-PCR reads through MiXCR, one entry per CDR3 protein. The sample lists more than 550,000 distinct CDR3 sequences, 11% occurring once. The sample was also reused in another study, on T cells expressing NK-cell markers. That source adds: The authors made TCR beta cDNA libraries by 5'RACE template switching. This switching added a universal primer site and UMIs.

The source was PBMCs from blood, collected on the day of vaccination. The receptors originated from a middle-aged man who received an inactivated influenza vaccine.

This clonotype was seen at least ten times. The chain employs TRBV20-1 and TRBJ2-1; 7 nucleotides match TRBD2. The J segment lost 3 bases and the V segment lost 4 bases, leaving 3 bases of the junction unmatched. CDR3 length: 13 amino acids. Germline V lookup: CDR1 DFQATT, CDR2 SNEGSKA (reference sequence). In DNA, the CDR3 is TGCAGTGCTAACGGACTAGTCTACAATGAGCAGTTCTTC. Translating it yields CSANGLVYNEQFF.

In this sample, this clonotype turned up many times. The genes are TRBV7-8 and TRBJ2-3; D may be TRBD1 or TRBD2 (6 bases each). V was cut by 9 bases and J by 3 bases, with 13 bases left in between. The CDR3 consists of 13 residues. Germline values: CDR1 SGHVS, CDR2 FQNEAQ. CDR3: CASEEGETDTQYF. The CDR3, as DNA: TGTGCCAGTGAGGAGGGGGAAACAGATACGCAGTATTTT.

This clonotype has a handful of counts. J is TRBJ2-3 and V is TRBV29-1; no clear D gene. CDR3 length equals 14 residues. Germline CDR1 and CDR2: SQVTM and ANQGSEA. V was pared by 4 bases and J by 1 base, with 12 bases between. DNA for the CDR3: TGCAGCGTTGCGCGTGGCACTGGCACAGATACGCAGTATTTT. It translates to CSVARGTGTDTQYF.

This clonotype was counted between two and nine times. This chain uses TRBV7-6 with TRBJ1-1; 7 bases line up with TRBD1. Unmatched junction bases numbered 7, after V lost 5 bases and J lost 7 bases. CDR1 and CDR2 from the germline V gene are SGHVS and FNYEAQ. CDR3 length equals 13 residues. This chain's CDR3 is CASSGEGQVEAFF. CDR3 nucleotide sequence: TGTGCCAGCAGCGGAGAAGGACAGGTTGAAGCTTTCTTT. Full variable domain (rest looked up from reference TRBV7-6 and TRBJ1-1): GAGVSQSPRYKVTKRGQDVALRCDPISGHVSLYWYRQALGQGPEFLTYFNYEAQQDKSGLPNDRFSAERPEGSISTLTIQRTEQRDSAMYRCASSGEGQVEAFFGQGTRLTVV.

This clonotype came up a few times. The genes are TRBV6-5 and TRBJ2-7; 7 bases fit TRBD1. This CDR3 is 15 amino acids long. Trimming at V came to 0 bases and at J to 3 bases, leaving 5 bases not matched to a gene. The V gene's germline CDR1 is MNHEY and CDR2 SVGAGI. As DNA, the CDR3 is TGTGCCAGCAGTTACTCGAGTCAGGGGGTCTACGAGCAGTACTTC. Translating it yields CASSYSSQGVYEQYF.

V usage is TRBV19 and J usage is TRBJ2-5, with 10 positions matching TRBD2. J was trimmed by 2 bases and V by 3 bases; bases with no gene match: 12. Germline V gene lookup returns CDR1 LNHDA and CDR2 SQIVND (reference sequence). The CDR3 is made up of 18 amino acids. The CDR3 loop is CASSIRLAGASHQETQYF. In DNA, the CDR3 is TGTGCCAGTAGTATTCGCCTAGCGGGGGCCTCACATCAAGAGACCCAGTACTTC.

This chain links TRBV20-1 with TRBJ2-7, with 9 bases matching TRBD2. This CDR3 has 13 amino acids. CDR1 is DFQATT and CDR2 is SNEGSKA in the germline V gene (reference sequence). Unmatched junction bases numbered 8, after V lost 4 bases and J lost 7 bases. The CDR3 DNA sequence: TGCAGTGCTAAGGCGGGAGGGCCACGGGAGCAGTACTTC. This translates into CSAKAGGPREQYF.

The V and J genes are TRBV28 and TRBJ2-2, with D perhaps TRBD1 or TRBD2 (5 bases each). Trimming took 3 bases from V and 4 from J, leaving 12 bases between them. Per the germline V gene, CDR1 is MDHEN and CDR2 is SYDVKM. This CDR3 comprises 15 residues. CDR3: CASSFGARVTGELFF. CDR3 sequence (DNA): TGTGCCAGCAGTTTCGGGGCACGAGTCACCGGGGAGCTGTTTTTT.

This clonotype appeared a few times. V is TRBV20-1 and J is TRBJ2-1, with TRBD2 matching over 8 bases. With V trimmed by 3 bases and J by 7 bases, 8 bases remained unmatched. Germline V gene lookup returns CDR1 DFQATT and CDR2 SNEGSKA (reference sequence). The CDR3 is made up of 14 amino acids. The CDR3 DNA reads as TGCAGTGCTAGTGGCGGGACTAGACCGAATGAGCAGTTCTTC. This encodes CSASGGTRPNEQFF.

This clonotype was seen a few times. This may stem from a read error, because a much larger clone lies one nucleotide away. The genes are TRBV5-1 and TRBJ2-1, with a weak D call TRBD2 (5 bases). Germline values: CDR1 SGHRS, CDR2 YFSETQ. Trimming removed 0 bases at V and 0 bases at J, with 10 bases between. The CDR3 contains 16 residues. The CDR3 DNA sequence: TGCGCCAGCAGCTTGGCCCCTAGCAGCTCCTACAATGAGCAGTTCTTC. It encodes CASSLAPSSSYNEQFF.

V usage is TRBV12-5 and J usage is TRBJ2-1; TRBD2 matches at 10 bases. The CDR3 is 16 residues long. The junction had 8 bases not matched to a gene; V was cut back by 2 bases and J by 7 bases. Germline CDR1 LGHNT, CDR2 FRNRAP. CDR3 coding DNA: TGTGCTAGTGGTTTGTCCAGCGGGAGGGCCTCTAATGAGCAGTTCTTC. Protein: CASGLSSGRASNEQFF.

This clonotype was observed a few times. This rearrangement joins TRBV27 to TRBJ2-3; 8 nucleotides align to TRBD2. Germline lookup yields CDR1 MNHEY and CDR2 SMNVEV (reference sequence). This CDR3 spans 16 amino acids. The junction had 4 bases not matched to a gene; V was cut back by 1 base and J by 1 base. The CDR3 DNA reads TGTGCCAGCAGTTTATACGGGGGGGCCGGCACAGATACGCAGTATTTT. Translating it yields CASSLYGGAGTDTQYF.

V and J are TRBV6-1 and TRBJ1-5; D is ambiguous. This CDR3 is built from 14 residues. V lost 6 bases to trimming and J lost 0 bases, with 9 bases between them. Germline V gene sequence: CDR1 MNHNS, CDR2 SASEGT. The CDR3 sequence: CASRTAYSNQPQHF. DNA for the CDR3: TGTGCCAGCAGGACGGCTTATAGCAATCAGCCCCAGCATTTT.